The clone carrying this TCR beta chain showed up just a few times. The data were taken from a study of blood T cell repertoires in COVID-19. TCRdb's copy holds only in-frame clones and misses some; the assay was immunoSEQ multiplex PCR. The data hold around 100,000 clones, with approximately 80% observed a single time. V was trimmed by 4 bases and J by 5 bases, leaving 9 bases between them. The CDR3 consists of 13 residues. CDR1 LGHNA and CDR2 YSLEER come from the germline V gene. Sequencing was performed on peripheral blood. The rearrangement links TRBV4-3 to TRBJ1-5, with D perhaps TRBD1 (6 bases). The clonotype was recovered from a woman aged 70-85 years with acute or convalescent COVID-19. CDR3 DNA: TGCGCCAGCAGCCGGAACAGGGATCAGCCCCAGCATTTT. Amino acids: CASSRNRDQPQHF.